Below, 5 T cell receptor beta chains from the same sample are listed, as sequenced in a study of T cells after yellow fever vaccination. TCRdb called the 5' RACE reads again in MiXCR, with one record for every CDR3 protein. The sample lists just over 300,000 distinct CDR3 sequences; around 4% were seen once. Specimen: PBMCs, collected on the day of the yellow fever booster vaccination. The receptors come from a man aged 18-30 years who received the YFV17D yellow fever vaccine.

This chain uses TRBV19 with TRBJ2-3, with a possible D match to TRBD1 (6 bases). Germline loops: CDR1 LNHDA, CDR2 SQIVND (reference sequence). The length of the CDR3 is 15 residues. V lost 3 bases, J lost 4 bases, and 14 bases lay in between. CDR3 amino acids: CASSIGQGRPDTQYF. CDR3 coding DNA: TGTGCCAGTAGTATTGGGCAGGGGCGCCCAGATACGCAGTATTTT.

The chain employs TRBV5-6 and TRBJ1-5, with 8 bases that match TRBD1. Trimming took 2 bases from V and 4 from J; bases not matched to a gene: 5. Germline-derived CDR1 and CDR2 are SGHDT and YYEEEE. CDR3 length equals 15 residues. The CDR3: CASSFGQGFNQPQHF. The CDR3 bases are TGTGCCAGCAGCTTTGGACAGGGCTTTAATCAGCCCCAGCATTTT.

V is TRBV6-2 or TRBV6-3 and J is TRBJ2-6; perhaps TRBD2 as D (5 bases). The germline V and J ends were trimmed by 5 bases and 2 bases, with 13 bases remaining between them. This CDR3 spans 16 amino acids. The germline V gene encodes CDR1 MNHEY and CDR2 SVGEGT. The CDR3 region has the DNA TGTGCCAGCAGTGGAACTAGGACTGCTGGGGCCAACGTCCTGACTTTC. This translates into CASSGTRTAGANVLTF.

This clonotype was seen repeatedly, ten times or more. This sequence joins TRBV5-1 and TRBJ1-1; 7 nucleotides line up with TRBD1. Trimming removed 2 bases from V and 6 bases from J; junction bases left unmatched: 7. Per the germline V gene, CDR1 is SGHRS and CDR2 is YFSETQ. This CDR3 is built from 14 residues. This chain's CDR3 is CASSLTTGAAEAFF. In nucleotides, the CDR3 is TGCGCCAGCAGCTTAACCACAGGGGCCGCTGAAGCTTTCTTT.

This clonotype was observed many times. V usage is TRBV4-3 and J usage is TRBJ1-1; D remains unclear. The CDR3 has 13 amino acids. Germline-derived CDR1 and CDR2 are LGHNA and YSLEER. Trimming removed 0 bases at V and 4 bases at J, with 6 bases between. CDR3 loop: CASSQDLATEAFF. In DNA form, the CDR3 reads TGCGCCAGCAGCCAAGATTTGGCCACTGAAGCTTTCTTT.